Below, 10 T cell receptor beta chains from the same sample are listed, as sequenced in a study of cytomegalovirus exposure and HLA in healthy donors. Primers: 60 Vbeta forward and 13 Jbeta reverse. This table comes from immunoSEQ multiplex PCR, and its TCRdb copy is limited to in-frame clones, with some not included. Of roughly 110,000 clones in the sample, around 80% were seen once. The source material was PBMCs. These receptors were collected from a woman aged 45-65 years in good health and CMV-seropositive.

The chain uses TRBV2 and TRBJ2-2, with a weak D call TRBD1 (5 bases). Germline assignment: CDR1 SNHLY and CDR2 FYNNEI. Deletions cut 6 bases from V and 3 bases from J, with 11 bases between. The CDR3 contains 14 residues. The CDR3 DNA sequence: TGTGCCAGCAGGCGAGACAGAGACACCGGGGAGCTGTTTTTT. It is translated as CASRRDRDTGELFF.

Here the CDR3 DNA reads TGTGCCAGCACCGGACAGGGGGCCTACGAGCAGTACTTC. The encoded protein is CASTGQGAYEQYF. This sequence joins TRBV2 and TRBJ2-7; 10 bases map to TRBD1. V lost 7 bases and J lost 2; bases outside the gene matches: 2. Germline V gene sequence: CDR1 SNHLY, CDR2 FYNNEI. The CDR3 covers 13 residues.

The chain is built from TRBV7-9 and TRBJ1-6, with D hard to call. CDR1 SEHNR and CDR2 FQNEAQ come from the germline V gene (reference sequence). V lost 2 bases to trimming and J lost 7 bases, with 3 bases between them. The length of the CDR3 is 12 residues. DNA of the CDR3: TGTGCCAGCAGCTTACCGAATTCACCCCTCCACTTT. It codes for CASSLPNSPLHF. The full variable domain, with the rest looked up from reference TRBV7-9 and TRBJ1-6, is DTGVSQNPRHKITKRGQNVTFRCDPISEHNRLYWYRQTLGQGPEFLTYFQNEAQLEKSRLLSDRFSAERPKGSFSTLEIQRTEQGDSAMYLCASSLPNSPLHFGNGTRLTVT.

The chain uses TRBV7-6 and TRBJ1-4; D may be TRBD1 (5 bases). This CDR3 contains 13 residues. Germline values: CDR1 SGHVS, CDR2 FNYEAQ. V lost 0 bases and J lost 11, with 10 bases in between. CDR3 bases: TGTGCCAGCAGCTTAGCTGGGGGGGAGAAACTGTTTTTT. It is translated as CASSLAGGEKLFF.

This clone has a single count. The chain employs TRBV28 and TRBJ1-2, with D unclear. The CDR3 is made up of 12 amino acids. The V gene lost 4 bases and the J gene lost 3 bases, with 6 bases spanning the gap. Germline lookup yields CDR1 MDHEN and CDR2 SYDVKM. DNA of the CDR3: TGTGCCAGCAGTTGGCAAGACTATGGCTACACCTTC. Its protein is CASSWQDYGYTF.

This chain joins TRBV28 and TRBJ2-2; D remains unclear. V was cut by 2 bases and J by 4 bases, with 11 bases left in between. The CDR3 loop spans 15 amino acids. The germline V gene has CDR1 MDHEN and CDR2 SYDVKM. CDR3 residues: CASSLTWAATGELFF. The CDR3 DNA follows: TGTGCCAGCAGTTTAACTTGGGCAGCCACCGGGGAGCTGTTTTTT.

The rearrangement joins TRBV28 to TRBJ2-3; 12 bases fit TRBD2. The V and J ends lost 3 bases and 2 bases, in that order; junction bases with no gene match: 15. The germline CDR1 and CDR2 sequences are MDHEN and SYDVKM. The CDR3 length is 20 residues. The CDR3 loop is CASSFNGQLAGGPDTDTQYF. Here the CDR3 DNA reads TGTGCCAGCAGTTTCAATGGTCAGCTAGCGGGGGGGCCGGACACAGATACGCAGTATTTT.

The CDR3: CASSLIGGPGETQYF. The CDR3 bases are TGTGCCAGCAGCTTAATCGGGGGACCTGGGGAGACCCAGTACTTC. V usage is TRBV7-3 and J usage is TRBJ2-5; TRBD2 is a possible D gene (6 bases). CDR1 is SGHTA and CDR2 is FQGTGA in the germline V gene. The CDR3 consists of 15 residues. The ends were cut back, 1 base at V and 5 bases at J, with 14 bases in the middle.

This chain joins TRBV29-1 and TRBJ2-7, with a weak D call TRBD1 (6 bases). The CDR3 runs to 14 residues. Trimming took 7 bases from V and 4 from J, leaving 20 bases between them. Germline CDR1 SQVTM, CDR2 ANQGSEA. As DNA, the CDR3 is TGCAGCGCCCAGGGGAGTTGGGATAGTTACGAGCAGTACTTC. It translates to CSAQGSWDSYEQYF.

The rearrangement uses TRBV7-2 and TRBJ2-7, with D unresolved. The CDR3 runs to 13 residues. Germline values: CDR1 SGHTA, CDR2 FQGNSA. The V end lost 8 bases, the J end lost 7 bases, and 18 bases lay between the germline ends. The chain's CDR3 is CASGSASAREQYF. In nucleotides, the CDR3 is TGTGCCAGCGGTAGTGCTAGTGCTAGAGAGCAGTACTTC.